Listed below are T cell receptor beta chains from one sample, sequenced in a study of T-cell memory formation after mild COVID-19. TCRdb analysed the 5' RACE reads with MiXCR anew, one entry per CDR3 protein. The data show just over 400,000 distinct CDR3 sequences, about 25% seen once. The sequenced sample consisted of PBMCs or a T cell subset sorted from them (not recorded which). The receptor set was obtained from an adult woman who had mild COVID-19 (a few samples of this study predate the infection). Cell type and time point are not known. The CDR3 runs from the conserved cysteine through the conserved F or W. A D gene is named only where the DNA matches it firmly. A clone size is listed for some rows: how often the clone was seen (once, few, many), or a class if it is expanded.

d_call | clone_size | v_call | cdr3_aa
NA | NA | TRBV6-1 | CASSRGGQQEEQYF
NA | NA | TRBV30 | CAWSMKGAGNYGYTF
TRBD1 | NA | TRBV20-1 | CSASAVGDRAYYNYGYTF
TRBD1 | NA | TRBV24-1 | CATSDLPDRGGNQPQHF
NA | few | TRBV13 | CASSLRGASRTQYF
NA | NA | TRBV24-1 | CATSDNTGELFF
NA | few | TRBV9 | CASSVASGSDTQYF
TRBD1 | NA | TRBV7-2 | CASSLVWPGQGSYNEQFF
NA | once | TRBV5-1 | CASSFAPGVDQPQHF
TRBD1 | once | TRBV14 | CASSPTGGFLNAGELFF
NA | NA | TRBV12-3/TRBV12-4 | CASSYFDEQFF
TRBD1 | few | TRBV20-1 | CSARRDRDYGYTF
TRBD2 | few | TRBV4-1 | CASSQEPTRGVTQYF
TRBD1 | once | TRBV10-3 | CAISGWGQSYEQYF
NA | once | TRBV12-3/TRBV12-4 | CASSLGYGFLVSDTQYF
NA | NA | TRBV7-7 | CASSFLQEQETQYF
NA | NA | TRBV5-1 | CASSLAKNTGELFF
TRBD1 | NA | TRBV7-8 | CASSGTGGNYGYTF
NA | NA | TRBV4-1 | CASSPRVDYGYTF
NA | few | TRBV6-5 | CASSQRDGNEQFF
TRBD1 | NA | TRBV7-9 | CASSLPRDRVNYNEQFF
NA | NA | TRBV12-3/TRBV12-4 | CASSLRGQQPQHF
NA | NA | TRBV7-8 | CATGRQRLNTEAFF
NA | NA | TRBV7-2 | CASSLGAGTKSGTQYF
TRBD1 | few | TRBV5-5 | CASSRYAGTGDTEAFF
NA | NA | TRBV14 | CASSQGTWGGTGELFF
TRBD2 | NA | TRBV4-1 | CASSQERIGSSGEYQETQYF
NA | NA | TRBV6-5 | CASSRAIVGTYEQYF
NA | few | TRBV11-2 | CASRRTGNNEQFF
TRBD2 | few | TRBV5-6 | CASSPAPGLAIHNEQFF
TRBD1 | NA | TRBV11-1 | CASSEHGQAGYEQYF
NA | few | TRBV3-1 | CASSIRETQYF
TRBD1 | few | TRBV6-1 | CASRMTGVTEAFF
NA | NA | TRBV28 | CASSPGQFPNEQFF
NA | NA | TRBV20-1 | CSARDDGEAFF
TRBD1 | NA | TRBV7-9 | CASSPRGQAFSYEQYF
NA | NA | TRBV7-9 | CASRGLTDSNYGYTF
TRBD2 | NA | TRBV10-2 | CASRERGGTDTQYF
NA | once | TRBV5-5 | CASSLELGGVNEQFF
TRBD2 | NA | TRBV6-4 | CASSGLAGEQYF
TRBD1 | few | TRBV27 | CASSYRGYLYEQYF
NA | few | TRBV7-9 | CASSLDTWNEQFF
NA | NA | TRBV30 | CAWSGPGGPGSSYEQYF
NA | few | TRBV29-1 | CSVPRGGQFNNEQFF
NA | NA | TRBV7-2 | CASSFGGAAEAFF
NA | few | TRBV7-2 | CASSPGRGLSGNTIYF
NA | NA | TRBV12-3/TRBV12-4 | CASSFSKEGGSYYEQYF
NA | few | TRBV7-9 | CASSSRPSPDTQYF
TRBD1 | NA | TRBV7-8 | CASSPRGQGSYYNEKLFF
NA | NA | TRBV6-2/TRBV6-3 | CASSYRLPEQGEAFF
NA | few | TRBV15 | CATSREKGGATEAFF
NA | NA | TRBV30 | CAFSGGPKVEQFF
TRBD1 | few | TRBV19 | CASSILGTGDSGANVLTF
NA | NA | TRBV4-2 | CASSQTTGSPSYF
TRBD1 | NA | TRBV4-2 | CASSQDPRTGTYEQYF
NA | NA | TRBV20-1 | CSASLVSYNEQFF
NA | NA | TRBV12-3/TRBV12-4 | CASSFIVGETNEKLFF
TRBD2 | NA | TRBV20-1 | CSWGSGTVYEQYF